The 5 T cell receptor beta chains below all came from one sample that was sequenced in a study of vaccination and CD4 T cells after COVID-19. Researchers used the Oncomine TCR Beta short-read assay to sequence DNA from cultured CD4+ T cells. TCRdb reprocessed the PCR reads with MiXCR, giving one entry per CDR3 protein. The sample lists approximately 9,700 distinct CDR3 sequences; around 68% were seen once. Treatment: approximately nine-day PBMC culture with coronavirus spike peptide pools or control peptides (ViraFEST assay). The antigens of these receptors remain unknown. The sample taken for sequencing was CD4+ T cells from blood, cultured in vitro. These receptors came from a human donor who had recovered from COVID-19.

The chain recombines TRBV6-5 with TRBJ2-1, with 7 nucleotides matching TRBD1. V lost 3 bases, J lost 1 base, and 6 bases stayed unmatched. The CDR3 is 16 residues long. Germline V lookup: CDR1 MNHEY, CDR2 SVGAGI. The CDR3 DNA follows: TGTGCCAGCAGTTATTATTGGGACAGTTCCTACAATGAGCAGTTCTTC. Encoded protein: CASSYYWDSSYNEQFF.

This chain uses TRBV12-5 with TRBJ1-1; perhaps TRBD1 as D (5 bases). This CDR3 has 15 residues. Germline V gene lookup returns CDR1 LGHNT and CDR2 FRNRAP. Between the trimmed V and J ends, which lost 2 bases and 1 base, there was a span of 11 bases. CDR3 in amino acids: CASGLQQAPNTEAFF. CDR3 sequence (DNA): TGTGCTAGTGGTTTGCAACAGGCTCCGAACACTGAAGCTTTCTTT.

This clonotype was found a few times. The genes are TRBV24-1 and TRBJ2-5; D not resolved. The CDR3 consists of 12 residues. The V end lost 6 bases, the J end lost 4 bases, and 8 bases lay between the germline ends. Germline loops: CDR1 KGHDR, CDR2 SFDVKD. The CDR3 nucleotides are TGTGCCACCAGTACCGACTTAGAGACCCAGTACTTC. It encodes CATSTDLETQYF.

This clonotype turned up a few times. The V and J genes are TRBV30 and TRBJ2-1; the match to TRBD2 covers 11 bases. The CDR3 has 17 amino acids. Germline CDR1 and CDR2: GTSNPN and SVGIG (reference sequence). V trimming: 3 bases; J trimming: 3 bases; junction bases outside the gene matches: 10. The CDR3 sequence is CAWSEPWGLADYNEQFF. The CDR3 DNA is TGTGCCTGGAGCGAACCCTGGGGACTAGCGGACTACAATGAGCAGTTCTTC.

This clonotype occurred a few times. This sequence joins TRBV27 and TRBJ1-5; D is unresolved. This CDR3 contains 15 residues. Germline V lookup: CDR1 MNHEY, CDR2 SMNVEV (reference sequence). With 5 bases removed from V and 5 bases from J, the gap between germline ends came to 16 bases. CDR3: CASSPNVQQYQPQHF. As DNA, the CDR3 is TGTGCCAGCAGTCCAAACGTACAGCAGTATCAGCCCCAGCATTTT.